This T cell receptor (beta chain) was documented in a study of Ad26.COV2.S vaccination and SARS-CoV-2 variants. Unmatched junction bases numbered 3, after V lost 2 bases and J lost 6 bases. CDR1 and CDR2 (germline): SGHAT, FQNNGV. The CDR3 length is 13 residues. The treatment here: 19 received Ad26.COV2.S at low or high dose, single or two shots; about 5 received placebo; per-sample allocation not given. Sampling was done on day 63 after the first vaccine or placebo injection. In Boston, an adult donor aged 18-55 years took part. Sequencing used immunoSEQ multiplex PCR; TCRdb keeps in-frame clones, though not all of them. This sample has some 290,000 clones, with about 86% found just once. This clone was observed a handful of times.

This chain connects TRBV11-2 to TRBJ1-2; 7 nucleotides match TRBD1. This TCR came from a person between 18 and 65 years old who received the Ad26.COV2.S COVID-19 vaccine or a placebo. The specimen was peripheral blood, collected in a trial of Ad26.COV2.S vaccine versus placebo. The CDR3 DNA is TGTGCCAGCAGCTTAAGACAGGGTCATGGCTACACCTTC. Translation gives CASSLRQGHGYTF.